The 29 T cell receptor beta chains below all came from one sample that was sequenced in a study of cytomegalovirus exposure and HLA in healthy donors. It was with 60 Vbeta and 13 Jbeta primers that the PCR ran. Assay: immunoSEQ multiplex PCR; the TCRdb copy retains only in-frame clones and omits some. The table lists under 200,000 clones, around 78% of them singletons. Sequenced material: PBMCs. The receptors originated from a woman in her thirties in good health and CMV-seropositive.

This rearrangement joins TRBV6-5 to TRBJ1-2; perhaps TRBD1 as D (6 bases). Per germline, CDR1 MNHEY and CDR2 SVGAGI. V was cut by 5 bases and J by 4 bases, with 11 bases left in between. The CDR3 is 13 amino acids. CDR3 coding DNA: TGTGCCAGCAGTCCGACAGGCACCTATGGCTACACCTTC. This encodes CASSPTGTYGYTF.

This clone came up a few times. CDR3 in DNA: TGTGCCAGCAGCTTGAATGGTGCCAGGGATGAAAAACTGTTTTTT. It codes for CASSLNGARDEKLFF. The genes are TRBV5-4 and TRBJ1-4; weak D call: TRBD1 (5 bases). This CDR3 region has 15 residues. Germline-derived CDR1 and CDR2 are SGHNT and YYREEE (reference sequence). The V gene lost 1 base and the J gene lost 6 bases, with 13 bases spanning the gap.

V gene TRBV5-1 combines with J gene TRBJ2-5; D is ambiguous. The CDR3 is made up of 14 amino acids. Trimming pared 3 bases from V and 1 base from J, leaving 10 bases between. In germline, CDR1 is SGHRS, CDR2 YFSETQ. The CDR3 protein is CASSSPVSQETQYF. The CDR3 DNA follows: TGCGCCAGCAGCTCCCCAGTCAGCCAAGAGACCCAGTACTTC. The whole variable domain, remainder taken from reference TRBV5-1 and TRBJ2-5, is KAGVTQTPRYLIKTRGQQVTLSCSPISGHRSVSWYQQTPGQGLQFLFEYFSETQRNKGNFPGRFSGRQFSNSRSEMNVSTLELGDSALYLCASSSPVSQETQYFGPGTRLLVL.

The rearrangement joins TRBV2 to TRBJ1-1; a weak D match, TRBD1 (5 bases). The CDR3 is 14 residues long. Trimming left V 1 base short and J 7 bases short, with 13 bases between. CDR1 and CDR2 from the germline V gene are SNHLY and FYNNEI. The CDR3 reads CASSEGEGLSEAFF. In DNA form, the CDR3 reads TGTGCCAGCAGTGAAGGGGAGGGGTTGAGTGAAGCTTTCTTT.

The V gene is TRBV19, the J gene TRBJ1-5; D ambiguous. Trimming cost V 3 bases and J 0 bases, with 9 bases left between them. The germline gives CDR1 LNHDA, CDR2 SQIVND (reference sequence). CDR3 size: 15 residues. The CDR3 reads CASSILGGSNQPQHF. CDR3 bases: TGTGCCAGTAGTATCCTAGGCGGTAGCAATCAGCCCCAGCATTTT. Complete variable domain (other parts from reference TRBV19 and TRBJ1-5): DGGITQSPKYLFRKEGQNVTLSCEQNLNHDAMYWYRQDPGQGLRLIYYSQIVNDFQKGDIAEGYSVSREKKESFPLTVTSAQKNPTAFYLCASSILGGSNQPQHFGDGTRLSIL.

V is TRBV18 and J is TRBJ2-1; unclear D gene. Germline V gene data show CDR1 as KGHSH and CDR2 as LQKENI. Trimming took 5 bases from V and 4 from J, leaving 9 bases between them. The CDR3 sequence is 13 residues long. CDR3 in DNA: TGTGCCAGCTCATACGCAGGTTACAATGAGCAGTTCTTC. This codes for CASSYAGYNEQFF.

This clone was observed once. The chain links TRBV4-3 to TRBJ2-5; D is perhaps TRBD2 (6 bases). The CDR3 is made up of 15 amino acids. V lost 0 bases to trimming and J lost 2 bases, with 10 bases between them. CDR1 is LGHNA and CDR2 is YSLEER in the germline V gene. The CDR3 sequence: CASSQERGTQETQYF. CDR3 sequence (DNA): TGCGCCAGCAGCCAAGAACGGGGGACGCAAGAGACCCAGTACTTC.

This chain connects TRBV18 to TRBJ1-5; D remains unclear. This CDR3 comprises 13 residues. Germline CDR1 reads KGHSH; CDR2 reads LQKENI. Trimming cost V 6 bases and J 2 bases, with 8 bases left between them. Here the CDR3 reads CASSLSGNQPQHF. The CDR3 coding sequence is TGTGCCAGCTCCCTGTCAGGCAATCAGCCCCAGCATTTT.

The rearrangement links TRBV5-6 to TRBJ1-5; possible D gene TRBD1, 5 bases. Germline V CDR1 and CDR2: SGHDT, YYEEEE. CDR3 length: 15 residues. Deletions cut 4 bases from V and 2 bases from J, with 13 bases between. CDR3 region: CASSRTGGGNQPQHF. CDR3 sequence (DNA): TGTGCCAGCAGCCGGACGGGGGGGGGCAATCAGCCCCAGCATTTT.

This rearrangement joins TRBV7-2 to TRBJ1-1; D is perhaps TRBD1 (6 bases). Germline CDR1 reads SGHTA; CDR2 reads FQGNSA. The germline V and J ends were trimmed by 4 bases and 5 bases, with 14 bases remaining between them. The CDR3 is 14 residues long. CDR3 nucleotides: TGTGCCAGCAGCTCCACAGGGCTAGTGACTGAAGCTTTCTTT. It encodes CASSSTGLVTEAFF.

The V call is TRBV18, the J call TRBJ1-2; 7 positions match TRBD1. This CDR3 comprises 14 residues. The ends lost 6 bases at V and 4 bases at J; junction bases unmatched: 8. From germline, CDR1 is KGHSH and CDR2 LQKENI. DNA for the CDR3: TGTGCCAGCTCCCCAGTCCGGGACAGCTATGGCTACACCTTC. As protein: CASSPVRDSYGYTF. The variable domain in full, completed from reference TRBV18 and TRBJ1-2, reads NAGVMQNPRHLVRRRGQEARLRCSPMKGHSHVYWYRQLPEEGLKFMVYLQKENIIDESGMPKERFSAEFPKEGPSILRIQQVVRGDSAAYFCASSPVRDSYGYTFGSGTRLTVV.

The chain recombines TRBV7-8 with TRBJ1-5; 10 positions match TRBD1. CDR3 length: 19 amino acids. CDR1 and CDR2 from the germline V gene are SGHVS and FQNEAQ. With 4 bases clipped from V and 1 base from J, the junction kept 13 bases outside the gene matches. As DNA, the CDR3 is TGTGCCAGCAGCTCCTTTTCTTGGACAGGGGGAAGAAGCAATCAGCCCCAGCATTTT. Protein: CASSSFSWTGGRSNQPQHF.

The chain uses TRBV7-2 and TRBJ2-7, with TRBD1 as a possible D gene (6 bases). Germline V gene lookup returns CDR1 SGHTA and CDR2 FQGNSA. The length of the CDR3 is 15 residues. V was cut by 5 bases and J by 6 bases, with 20 bases left in between. The CDR3 region has the DNA TGTGCCAGCAGCCTCATAGGGGGACCGGTGGGCGAGCAGTACTTC. Its translation is CASSLIGGPVGEQYF.

This clone was counted a single time. The chain uses TRBV19 and TRBJ1-5; the match to TRBD1 covers 7 bases. The germline gives CDR1 LNHDA, CDR2 SQIVND (reference sequence). V lost 5 bases to trimming and J lost 5 bases; unmatched junction nucleotides: 6. This CDR3 spans 14 amino acids. The CDR3 region has the DNA TGTGCCAGTAGTGCAGGGGGAAGGGATCAGCCCCAGCATTTT. Protein sequence: CASSAGGRDQPQHF.

This sequence joins TRBV13 and TRBJ1-2; D is unclear. V was shortened by 5 bases and J by 8 bases, with 15 bases between the two germline ends. The CDR3 has 13 residues. CDR1 PRHDT and CDR2 FYEKMQ come from the germline V gene (reference sequence). The CDR3 region has the DNA TGTGCCAGCAGCCACGGCGGCCCCGGGGGCTACACCTTC. Its translation is CASSHGGPGGYTF.

The chain joins TRBV6-4 to TRBJ1-2, with D possibly matching TRBD1 (5 bases). The CDR3 runs 15 residues. Deletions cut 3 bases from V and 7 bases from J, with 18 bases between. Germline V lookup: CDR1 MRHNA, CDR2 SNTAGT. Written as DNA, the CDR3 is TGTGCCAGCAGTGAAAATCAATTGCCCGGGGGTGGCTACACCTTC. Its protein product is CASSENQLPGGGYTF.

The CDR3 spells CAWSVVSGREQFF. CDR3 DNA: TGTGCCTGGAGTGTAGTAAGCGGGAGAGAGCAGTTCTTC. The chain recombines TRBV30 with TRBJ2-1, with 8 bases that match TRBD2. Germline CDR1 and CDR2: GTSNPN and SVGIG (reference sequence). V shed 0 bases and J 10 bases; nucleotides not matched to a gene: 5. This CDR3 has 13 amino acids. Full variable domain (remainder filled in from reference TRBV30 and TRBJ2-1): SQTIHQWPATLVQPVGSPLSLECTVEGTSNPNLYWYRQAAGRGLQLLFYSVGIGQISSEVPQNLSASRPQDRQFILSSKKLLLSDSGFYLCAWSVVSGREQFFGPGTRLTVL.

The chain links TRBV18 to TRBJ2-7; a weak D match, TRBD1 (6 bases). CDR1 KGHSH and CDR2 LQKENI come from the germline V gene. Trimming took off 6 bases at V and 4 bases at J, with 16 bases between the two ends. The CDR3 has 14 amino acids. The CDR3 is CASSRTVEFYEQYF. The CDR3 region has the DNA TGTGCCAGCTCGCGGACAGTTGAGTTTTACGAGCAGTACTTC.

This chain uses TRBV7-6 with TRBJ2-1; no reliable D call. Between the trimmed V and J ends, which lost 1 base and 0 bases, there was a span of 13 bases. The CDR3 spans 17 residues. Germline V gene sequence: CDR1 SGHVS, CDR2 FNYEAQ. The CDR3 here is CASSLGSAGSSYNEQFF. The CDR3 DNA reads TGTGCCAGCAGCTTAGGGTCGGCCGGGTCCTCCTACAATGAGCAGTTCTTC.

The rearrangement uses TRBV7-9 and TRBJ1-1; D uncertain. The CDR3 runs to 10 residues. Germline CDR1 and CDR2: SEHNR and FQNEAQ (reference sequence). V lost 1 base to trimming and J lost 11 bases, with 5 bases between them. CDR3 coding DNA: TGTGCCAGCAGCTTAGGAGCTGCTTTCTTT. It encodes CASSLGAAFF.

The chain is built from TRBV28 and TRBJ1-2; tentative D call: TRBD1 (6 bases). In germline, CDR1 is MDHEN, CDR2 SYDVKM. The CDR3 contains 15 residues. Trimming took 2 bases from V and 7 from J, leaving 17 bases between them. CDR3 nucleotide sequence: TGTGCCAGCAGTTTACTTACAGGGTTTATCTCTGGCTACACCTTC. Translating gives CASSLLTGFISGYTF.

The chain joins TRBV10-2 to TRBJ2-7; D is perhaps TRBD1 (5 bases). V shed 3 bases and J shed 0 bases, with 9 bases lying between them. There are 14 residues in the CDR3. Germline-derived CDR1 and CDR2 are WSHSY and SAAADI. CDR3 amino acids: CASSEDSSSYEQYF. CDR3 DNA sequence: TGCGCCAGCAGTGAAGACAGTAGCTCCTACGAGCAGTACTTC.

The rearrangement joins TRBV30 to TRBJ2-5; D might be TRBD1 (6 bases). V dropped 4 bases and J dropped 2 bases, with 17 bases sitting between them. CDR3 length: 15 residues. Germline CDR1 GTSNPN, CDR2 SVGIG (reference sequence). The CDR3 sequence is CAWIGQTDRQETQYF. The CDR3 region has the DNA TGTGCCTGGATCGGCCAAACAGACAGGCAAGAGACCCAGTACTTC. The variable domain in full, completed from reference TRBV30 and TRBJ2-5, reads SQTIHQWPATLVQPVGSPLSLECTVEGTSNPNLYWYRQAAGRGLQLLFYSVGIGQISSEVPQNLSASRPQDRQFILSSKKLLLSDSGFYLCAWIGQTDRQETQYFGPGTRLLVL.

The chain has TRBV7-9 and TRBJ1-1, with a weak D call TRBD1 (5 bases). This CDR3 is 13 amino acids long. V lost 6 bases to trimming and J lost 7 bases, with 15 bases between them. Germline loops: CDR1 SEHNR, CDR2 FQNEAQ (reference sequence). The CDR3, as DNA: TGTGCCAGCAGTACAGGTTGGGGGGGTGAAGCTTTCTTT. Amino acid sequence: CASSTGWGGEAFF.

The genes are TRBV14 and TRBJ1-2; D is possibly TRBD1 (5 bases). Germline V lookup: CDR1 SGHDN, CDR2 FVKESK. Trimming took off 4 bases at V and 4 bases at J, with 10 bases between the two ends. The CDR3 is made up of 13 amino acids. The CDR3 region is CASSRQGAYGYTF. In nucleotides, the CDR3 is TGTGCCAGCAGCCGGCAGGGTGCCTATGGCTACACCTTC.

The V gene is TRBV7-2, the J gene TRBJ2-3; the match to TRBD2 covers 7 bases. Germline V gene lookup returns CDR1 SGHTA and CDR2 FQGNSA. V shed 1 base, J shed 5 bases, and the junction held 6 bases outside the gene matches. The CDR3 has 15 residues. CDR3 loop: CASSLVGGPGDTQYF. The CDR3 DNA reads TGTGCCAGCAGCTTAGTGGGAGGGCCCGGAGATACGCAGTATTTT.

V gene TRBV21-1 combines with J gene TRBJ1-1; the table names TRBD1, a call not compared with the DNA. TRBV21-1 is a listed pseudogene. This CDR3 comprises 18 residues. CDR3 in amino acids: CASRDVGGPVSLNTEAFF. CDR3 nucleotide sequence: TGTGCCAGCAGGGATGTAGGGGGACCAGTCTCTTTGAACACTGAAGCTTTCTTT.

This rearrangement joins TRBV5-1 to TRBJ2-5, with 9 nucleotides matching TRBD2. Germline V CDR1 and CDR2: SGHRS, YFSETQ. The V gene end was trimmed by 0 bases and the J gene end by 5 bases; junction bases not matched to a gene: 8. CDR3 length equals 16 residues. In DNA form, the CDR3 reads TGCGCCAGCAGCTTGGATATTAGCGGGAGAAGTGAGACCCAGTACTTC. Its translation: CASSLDISGRSETQYF.

The gene calls are TRBV6-5 and TRBJ1-1; 7 bases are a match to TRBD1. J was trimmed by 4 bases and V by 5 bases; bases with no gene match: 10. CDR1 and CDR2 (germline): MNHEY, SVGAGI. The CDR3 totals 15 residues. CDR3: CASSPRQGFGTEAFF. The CDR3 coding sequence is TGTGCCAGCAGTCCGAGACAGGGTTTCGGCACTGAAGCTTTCTTT.